A selection of T cell receptor beta chains follows, all from one sample in a study of blood T cell repertoires in COVID-19. The table came from immunoSEQ multiplex PCR; TCRdb's copy has only in-frame clones and leaves some out. The sample carries roughly 300,000 clones, roughly nine tenths recorded once. Sequencing input: peripheral blood. These receptors were collected from a woman under 40 with COVID-19, enrolled during active disease. Both conserved end residues are part of each CDR3. D genes are given only for firm matches. The size entry is marked missing in some rows and otherwise reads once, few, many or a size class.

>15|TRBJ2-6|.|TRBV5-1|.
TGCGCCAGCAGCTTGGGTCCCGCTGGGGCCAACGTCCTGACTTTC
CASSLGPAGANVLTF
>12|TRBJ1-1|TRBD1|TRBV12-3/TRBV12-4|.
TGTGCCAGCAGCCTGGACAGGATGGAAGCTTTCTTT
CASSLDRMEAFF
>8|TRBJ1-2|.|TRBV28|.
TGTGCCTCCGGGGGCTACACCTTC
CASGGYTF
>13|TRBJ1-1|TRBD1|TRBV7-9|.
TGTGCCAGCAGCTTAGGACAGGGGGCTGAAGCTTTCTTT
CASSLGQGAEAFF
>13|TRBJ1-1|.|TRBV6-5|few
TGTGCCAGCAACCAACAGGGTAGCACTGAAGCTTTCTTT
CASNQQGSTEAFF
>17|TRBJ1-1|.|TRBV27|.
TGTGCCAGCAGTTTATCTGGGAGGGAAATTATGAACACTGAAGCTTTCTTT
CASSLSGREIMNTEAFF
>14|TRBJ1-2|TRBD1|TRBV5-4|.
TGTGCCAGCAGCTGGGGACAGGAGAATTATGGCTACACCTTC
CASSWGQENYGYTF
>15|TRBJ1-1|TRBD1|TRBV4-1|.
TGCGCCAGCAGCCAAGGGGGACAGCTGAACACTGAAGCTTTCTTT
CASSQGGQLNTEAFF
>13|TRBJ2-3|.|TRBV5-6|.
TGTGCCAGCAGCTTCAGGGTAGGAGATACGCAGTATTTT
CASSFRVGDTQYF
>16|TRBJ2-2|TRBD2|TRBV10-3|once
TGTGCCATCAGTGAGCTAGCGGGGGGAGACACCGGGGAGCTGTTTTTT
CAISELAGGDTGELFF
>11|TRBJ1-1|.|TRBV30|.
TGTGCCTCCTTTCTCCTGGGGGCAGCTTTCTTT
CASFLLGAAFF
>15|TRBJ2-2|.|TRBV5-4|few
TGTGCCAGCAGCCTGCCCGGACAGTACACCGGGGAGCTGTTTTTT
CASSLPGQYTGELFF
>13|TRBJ2-7|.|TRBV11-1|.
TGTGCCAGCAGCTTACCCAGCTCCTACGAGCAGTACTTC
CASSLPSSYEQYF
>15|TRBJ2-3|TRBD1|TRBV7-2|once
TGTGCCAGCAGCTTAGAGGGGGCTCCCACAGATACGCAGTATTTT
CASSLEGAPTDTQYF
>14|TRBJ1-3|.|TRBV7-9|.
TGTGCCAGCAGCTTAGAAGCATCCGGAAACACCATATATTTT
CASSLEASGNTIYF
>20|TRBJ2-6|.|TRBV10-1|.
TGCGCCAGCACACGCACCACTACGCTACTCGACCTCTCTGGGGCCAACGTCCTGACTTTC
CASTRTTTLLDLSGANVLTF
>12|TRBJ2-1|.|TRBV12-3/TRBV12-4|.
TGTGCCAGCAGTAATGTAAACAATGAGCAGTTCTTC
CASSNVNNEQFF
>15|TRBJ2-1|TRBD2|TRBV14|.
TGTGCCAGCAGCCACACGGGGGGCTCCTACAATGAGCAGTTCTTC
CASSHTGGSYNEQFF
>13|TRBJ1-2|.|TRBV19|.
TGTGCCAGTACCCCGGCAGGGTATGATGGCTACACCTTC
CASTPAGYDGYTF
>16|TRBJ1-2|TRBD1|TRBV2|.
TGTGCCAGCAGGAAGGGGACAGATCGGTTGGGGTATGGCTACACCTTC
CASRKGTDRLGYGYTF
>13|TRBJ2-7|TRBD1|TRBV10-3|many
TGTGCCATCAGGGACAGGCAGAAGGGAGAGCAGTACTTC
CAIRDRQKGEQYF
>13|TRBJ1-6|.|TRBV7-9|.
TGTGCCAGCAGCTGGATATCGAGGTCACCCCTCCACTTT
CASSWISRSPLHF
>16|TRBJ1-3|.|TRBV6-2/TRBV6-3|.
TGTGCCAGCAGTTACAATAAGCTGAGCTCTGGAAACACCATATATTTT
CASSYNKLSSGNTIYF
>13|TRBJ1-5|.|TRBV19|.
TGTGCCAGTAGTGTTGCAGGGAATCAGCCCCAGCATTTT
CASSVAGNQPQHF
>14|TRBJ1-4|.|TRBV28|.
TGTGCCAGCAGTTTACAGGGATCGAATGAAAAACTGTTTTTT
CASSLQGSNEKLFF
>14|TRBJ2-5|.|TRBV6-5|.
TGTGCCAGCACCGCCGGGTCAAATTCGGAGACCCAGTACTTC
CASTAGSNSETQYF
>15|TRBJ1-2|TRBD1|TRBV3-1/TRBV3-2|.
TGTGCCAGCAGCCCGCTGACAGGGGATGCCTATGGCTACACCTTC
CASSPLTGDAYGYTF
>15|TRBJ2-7|TRBD1|TRBV2|.
TGTGCCAGCAGTAGGATGGAGGACAGGGGGAACGAGCAGTACTTC
CASSRMEDRGNEQYF
>15|TRBJ1-5|TRBD1|TRBV6-5|few
TGTGCCAGCAGTCCATCCGGGACAGGGTACCAGCCCCAGCATTTT
CASSPSGTGYQPQHF
>15|TRBJ2-5|TRBD1|TRBV7-6|.
TGTGCCAGCAGCCACGGACAGGGCTTTGGGGAGACCCAGTACTTC
CASSHGQGFGETQYF
>13|TRBJ2-7|.|TRBV6-5|few
TGTGCCAGCAGTTACTCTCCCGGGGACGAGCAGTACTTC
CASSYSPGDEQYF
>14|TRBJ1-1|.|TRBV2|.
TGTGCCAGCTACCGGGGGACCAAGGTCACTGAAGCTTTCTTT
CASYRGTKVTEAFF
>14|TRBJ2-5|TRBD2|TRBV3-1/TRBV3-2|once
TGTGCCAGCAGCGCCCGGACTAGCGGAGAGACCCAGTACTTC
CASSARTSGETQYF
>12|TRBJ1-2|.|TRBV9|.
TGTGCCAGCAGCTCGGAGGGCTATGGCTACACCTTC
CASSSEGYGYTF
>13|TRBJ1-2|.|TRBV19|.
TGTGCCAGTAGTCCGGGGGGGAACTATGGCTACACCTTC
CASSPGGNYGYTF
>14|TRBJ1-1|.|TRBV7-9|.
TGTGCCAGCAAAGGTGGGACACCAAACACTGAAGCTTTCTTT
CASKGGTPNTEAFF
>13|TRBJ2-5|.|TRBV6-5|.
TGTGCCAGCAGTAGTGACAGAGCGGGGACCCAGTACTTC
CASSSDRAGTQYF
>14|TRBJ1-1|TRBD1|TRBV19|few
TGTGCCAGTAGTGCCTGGACAGGGTTCACTGAAGCTTTCTTT
CASSAWTGFTEAFF
>14|TRBJ2-7|.|TRBV5-4|.
TGTGCCAGCAGCCCAGGGACGGCGGGGCTCGAGCAGTACTTC
CASSPGTAGLEQYF
>14|TRBJ2-1|TRBD1|TRBV29-1|.
TGCAGCGTTGACTTGGGGGACAGGGGATTTGAGCAGTTCTTC
CSVDLGDRGFEQFF